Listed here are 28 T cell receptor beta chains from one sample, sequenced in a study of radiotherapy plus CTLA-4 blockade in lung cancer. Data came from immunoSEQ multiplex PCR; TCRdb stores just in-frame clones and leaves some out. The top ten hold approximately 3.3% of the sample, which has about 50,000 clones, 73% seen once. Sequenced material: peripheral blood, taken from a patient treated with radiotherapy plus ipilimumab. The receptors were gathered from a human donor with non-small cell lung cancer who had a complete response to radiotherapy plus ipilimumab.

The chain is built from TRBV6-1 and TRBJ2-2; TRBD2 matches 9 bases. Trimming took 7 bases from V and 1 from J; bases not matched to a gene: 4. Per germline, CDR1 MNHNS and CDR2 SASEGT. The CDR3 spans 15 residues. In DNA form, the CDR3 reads TGTGCCAGCAAACGGACTAGCGAGAACACCGGGGAGCTGTTTTTT. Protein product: CASKRTSENTGELFF.

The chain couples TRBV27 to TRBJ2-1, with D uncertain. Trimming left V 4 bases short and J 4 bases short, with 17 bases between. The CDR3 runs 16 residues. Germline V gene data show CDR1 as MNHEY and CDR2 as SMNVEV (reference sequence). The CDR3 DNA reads TGTGCCAGCAGTTCCCACCGGTTATTTTCGTACAATGAGCAGTTCTTC. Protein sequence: CASSSHRLFSYNEQFF.

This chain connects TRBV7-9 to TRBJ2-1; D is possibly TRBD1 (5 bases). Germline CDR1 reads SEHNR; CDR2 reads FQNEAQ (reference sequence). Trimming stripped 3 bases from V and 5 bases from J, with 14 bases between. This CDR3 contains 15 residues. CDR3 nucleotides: TGTGCCAGCAGCTTTCCTTTCAGGGTCGACAATGAGCAGTTCTTC. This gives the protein CASSFPFRVDNEQFF.

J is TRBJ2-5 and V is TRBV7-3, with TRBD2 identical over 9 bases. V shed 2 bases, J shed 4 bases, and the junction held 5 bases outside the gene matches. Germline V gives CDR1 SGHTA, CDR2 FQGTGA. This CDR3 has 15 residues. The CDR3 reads CASSLGSAGGETQYF. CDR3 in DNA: TGTGCCAGCAGCTTAGGATCAGCGGGAGGAGAGACCCAGTACTTC.

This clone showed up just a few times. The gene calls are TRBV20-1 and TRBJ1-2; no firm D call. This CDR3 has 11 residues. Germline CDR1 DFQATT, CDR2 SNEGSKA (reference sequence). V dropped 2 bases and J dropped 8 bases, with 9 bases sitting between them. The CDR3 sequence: CSARRVKGYTF. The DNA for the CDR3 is TGCAGTGCTAGACGGGTTAAGGGCTACACCTTC.

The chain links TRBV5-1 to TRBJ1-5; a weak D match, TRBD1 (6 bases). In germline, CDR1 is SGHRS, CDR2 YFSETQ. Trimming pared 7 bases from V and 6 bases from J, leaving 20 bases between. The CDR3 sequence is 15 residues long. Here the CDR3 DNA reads TGCGCCAGCTACATCCCCCCCAACAGGGTTCAGCCCCAGCATTTT. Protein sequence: CASYIPPNRVQPQHF.

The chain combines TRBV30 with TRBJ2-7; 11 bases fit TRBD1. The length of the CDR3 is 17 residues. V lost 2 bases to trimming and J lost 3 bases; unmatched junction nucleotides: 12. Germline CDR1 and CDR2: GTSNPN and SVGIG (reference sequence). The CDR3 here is CAWSRKMTGTGGYEQYF. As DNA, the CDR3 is TGTGCCTGGAGTCGCAAAATGACCGGGACAGGGGGCTACGAGCAGTACTTC.

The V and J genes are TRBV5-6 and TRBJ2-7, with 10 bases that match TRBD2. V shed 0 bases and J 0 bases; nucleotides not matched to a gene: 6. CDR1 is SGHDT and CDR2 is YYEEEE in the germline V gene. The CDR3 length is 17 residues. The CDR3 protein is CASSLGTSGWSSYEQYF. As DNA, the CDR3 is TGTGCCAGCAGCTTGGGGACTAGCGGCTGGAGCTCCTACGAGCAGTACTTC.

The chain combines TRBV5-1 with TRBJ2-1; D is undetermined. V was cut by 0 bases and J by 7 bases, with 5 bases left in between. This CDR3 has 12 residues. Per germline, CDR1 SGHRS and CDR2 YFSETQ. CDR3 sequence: CASSLERNEQFF. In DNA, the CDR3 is TGCGCCAGCAGCTTGGAGAGAAATGAGCAGTTCTTC.

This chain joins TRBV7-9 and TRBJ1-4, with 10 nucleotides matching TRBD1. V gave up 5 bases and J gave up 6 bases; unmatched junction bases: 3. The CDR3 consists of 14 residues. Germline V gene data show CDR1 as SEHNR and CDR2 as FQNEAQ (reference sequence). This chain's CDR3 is CASSRTGGDEKLFF. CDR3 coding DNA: TGTGCCAGCAGCCGGACAGGGGGGGATGAAAAACTGTTTTTT.

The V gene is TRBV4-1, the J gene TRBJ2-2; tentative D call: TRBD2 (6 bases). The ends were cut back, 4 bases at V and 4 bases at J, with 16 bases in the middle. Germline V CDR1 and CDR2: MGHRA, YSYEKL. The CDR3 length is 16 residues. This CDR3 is CASSRTGGNPTGELFF. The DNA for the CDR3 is TGCGCCAGCAGCCGGACTGGCGGGAACCCCACCGGGGAGCTGTTTTTT.

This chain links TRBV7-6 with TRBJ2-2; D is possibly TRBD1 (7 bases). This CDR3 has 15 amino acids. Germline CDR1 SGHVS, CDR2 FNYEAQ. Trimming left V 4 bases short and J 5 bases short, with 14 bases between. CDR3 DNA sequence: TGTGCCAGCAGCTCCATGGCAGGGGGGACCGGGGAGCTGTTTTTT. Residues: CASSSMAGGTGELFF. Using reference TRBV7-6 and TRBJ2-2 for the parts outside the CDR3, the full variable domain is GAGVSQSPRYKVTKRGQDVALRCDPISGHVSLYWYRQALGQGPEFLTYFNYEAQQDKSGLPNDRFSAERPEGSISTLTIQRTEQRDSAMYRCASSSMAGGTGELFFGEGSRLTVL.

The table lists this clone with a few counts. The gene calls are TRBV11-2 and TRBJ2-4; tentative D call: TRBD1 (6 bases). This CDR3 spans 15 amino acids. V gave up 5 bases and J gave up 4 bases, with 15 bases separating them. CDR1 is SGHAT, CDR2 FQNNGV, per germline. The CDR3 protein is CASSPLWGPKNIQYF. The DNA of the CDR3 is TGTGCCAGCAGCCCACTCTGGGGGCCTAAAAACATTCAGTACTTC.

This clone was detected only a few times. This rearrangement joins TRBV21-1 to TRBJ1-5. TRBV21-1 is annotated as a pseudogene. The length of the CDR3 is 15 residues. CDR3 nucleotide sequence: TGTGCCAGCAGCAAAACGGCGGTCAGCAATCAGCCCCAGCATTTT. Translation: CASSKTAVSNQPQHF.

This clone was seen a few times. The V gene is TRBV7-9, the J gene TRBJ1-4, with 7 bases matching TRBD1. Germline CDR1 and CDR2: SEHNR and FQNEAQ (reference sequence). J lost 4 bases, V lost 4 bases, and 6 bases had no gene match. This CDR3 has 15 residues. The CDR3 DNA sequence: TGTGCCAGCAGCTACTGGACAGGAGATAATGAAAAACTGTTTTTT. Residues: CASSYWTGDNEKLFF.

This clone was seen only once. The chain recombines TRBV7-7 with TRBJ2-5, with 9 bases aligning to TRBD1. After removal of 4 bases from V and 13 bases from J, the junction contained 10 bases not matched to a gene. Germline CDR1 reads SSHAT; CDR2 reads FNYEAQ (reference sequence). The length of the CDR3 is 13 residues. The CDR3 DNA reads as TGTGCCAGCAGCTCCGGGACAGGGAACCCATCGTACTTC. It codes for CASSSGTGNPSYF.

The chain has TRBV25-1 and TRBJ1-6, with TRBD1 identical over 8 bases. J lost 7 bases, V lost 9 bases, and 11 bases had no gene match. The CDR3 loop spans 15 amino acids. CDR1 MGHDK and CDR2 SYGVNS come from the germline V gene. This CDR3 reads CASTRTGWENSPLHF. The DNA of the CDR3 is TGTGCCAGTACTCGGACAGGGTGGGAAAATTCACCCCTCCACTTT.

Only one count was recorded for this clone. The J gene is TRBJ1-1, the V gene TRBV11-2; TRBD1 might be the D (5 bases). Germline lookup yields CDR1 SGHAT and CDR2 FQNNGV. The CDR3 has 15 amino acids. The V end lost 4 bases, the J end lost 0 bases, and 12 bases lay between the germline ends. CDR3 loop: CASSWGTGVNTEAFF. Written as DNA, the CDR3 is TGTGCCAGCAGCTGGGGGACGGGGGTGAACACTGAAGCTTTCTTT.

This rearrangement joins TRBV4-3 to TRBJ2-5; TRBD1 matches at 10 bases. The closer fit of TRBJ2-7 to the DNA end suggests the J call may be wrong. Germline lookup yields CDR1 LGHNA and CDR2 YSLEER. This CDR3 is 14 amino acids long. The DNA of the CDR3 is TGCGCCAGCAGCCAGACAGGGGGCGGCTACGAGCAGTACTTC. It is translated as CASSQTGGGYEQYF.

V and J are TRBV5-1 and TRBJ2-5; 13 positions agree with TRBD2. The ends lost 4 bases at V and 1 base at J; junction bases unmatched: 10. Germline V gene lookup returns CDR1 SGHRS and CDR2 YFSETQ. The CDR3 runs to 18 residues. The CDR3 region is CASSPGTSGIVSQETQYF. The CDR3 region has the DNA TGCGCCAGCAGCCCCGGGACTAGCGGGATTGTTTCCCAAGAGACCCAGTACTTC. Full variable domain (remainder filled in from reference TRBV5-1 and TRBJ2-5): KAGVTQTPRYLIKTRGQQVTLSCSPISGHRSVSWYQQTPGQGLQFLFEYFSETQRNKGNFPGRFSGRQFSNSRSEMNVSTLELGDSALYLCASSPGTSGIVSQETQYFGPGTRLLVL.

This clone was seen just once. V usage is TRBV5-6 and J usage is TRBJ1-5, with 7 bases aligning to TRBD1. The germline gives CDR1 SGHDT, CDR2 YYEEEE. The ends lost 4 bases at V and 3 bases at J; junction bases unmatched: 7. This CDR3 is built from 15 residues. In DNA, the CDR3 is TGTGCCAGCAGCAGGGGACAGATCTTCAATCAGCCCCAGCATTTT. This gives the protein CASSRGQIFNQPQHF.

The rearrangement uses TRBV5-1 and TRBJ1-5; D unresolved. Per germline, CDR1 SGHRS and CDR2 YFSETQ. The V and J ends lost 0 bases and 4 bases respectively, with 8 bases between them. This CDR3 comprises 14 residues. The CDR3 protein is CASSLGGPNQPQHF. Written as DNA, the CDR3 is TGCGCCAGCAGCTTGGGCGGCCCTAATCAGCCCCAGCATTTT.

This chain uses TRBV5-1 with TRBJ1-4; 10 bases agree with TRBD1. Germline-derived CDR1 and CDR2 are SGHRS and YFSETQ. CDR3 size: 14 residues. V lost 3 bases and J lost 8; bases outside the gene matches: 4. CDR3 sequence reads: CASSSPGQGEKLFF. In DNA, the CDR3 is TGCGCCAGCAGCTCACCGGGACAGGGGGAAAAACTGTTTTTT.

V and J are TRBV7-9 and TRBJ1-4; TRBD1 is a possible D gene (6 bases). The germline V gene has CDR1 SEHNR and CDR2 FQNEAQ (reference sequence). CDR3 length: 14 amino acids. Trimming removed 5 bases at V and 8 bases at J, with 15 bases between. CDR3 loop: CASSLRGPGEKLFF. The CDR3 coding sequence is TGTGCCAGCAGCCTCAGGGGTCCGGGGGAAAAACTGTTTTTT.

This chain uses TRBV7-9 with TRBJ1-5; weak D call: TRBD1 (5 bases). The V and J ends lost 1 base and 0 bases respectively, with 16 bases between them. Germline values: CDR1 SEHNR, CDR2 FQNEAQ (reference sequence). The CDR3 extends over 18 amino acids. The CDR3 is CASSLEVSTGYSNQPQHF. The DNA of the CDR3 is TGTGCCAGCAGCTTAGAAGTATCTACAGGCTATAGCAATCAGCCCCAGCATTTT.

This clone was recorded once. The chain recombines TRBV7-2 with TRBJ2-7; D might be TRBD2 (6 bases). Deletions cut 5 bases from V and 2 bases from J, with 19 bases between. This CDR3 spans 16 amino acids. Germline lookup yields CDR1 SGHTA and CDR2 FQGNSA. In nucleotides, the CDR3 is TGTGCCAGCAGCCTGGCCGGGGGACTCCAAGCCTACGAGCAGTACTTC. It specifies CASSLAGGLQAYEQYF.

DNA for the CDR3: TGTGCCAGCCGAGAGGTCGGTAGCTCACCCCTCCACTTT. Its protein product is CASREVGSSPLHF. The rearrangement joins TRBV18 to TRBJ1-6; D is unresolved. Looked up from germline, CDR1 is KGHSH and CDR2 is LQKENI. Trimming cost V 8 bases and J 10 bases, with 15 bases left between them. This CDR3 contains 13 residues.

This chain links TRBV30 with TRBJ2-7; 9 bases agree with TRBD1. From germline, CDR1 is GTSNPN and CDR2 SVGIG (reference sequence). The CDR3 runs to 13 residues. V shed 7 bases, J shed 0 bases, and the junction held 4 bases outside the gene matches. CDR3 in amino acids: CASRQGVSYEQYF. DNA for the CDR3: TGTGCCTCCCGACAGGGGGTCTCCTACGAGCAGTACTTC.